Each of the 18 T cell receptor beta chains below was sequenced from the same sample in a study of regulatory T cells. The primer mix had 52 TRBV and 13 TRBJ primers. Some clones are missing from TCRdb's copy, which holds only in-frame ones; the method was immunoSEQ multiplex PCR. The table lists about 2,000 clones, 65% to 75% of them singletons. Sequencing was done on a sample of CD8+ T cells sorted from blood. The source is a person younger than 45 with CD3G deficiency.

CDR3 residues: CASSLSRARTEAFF. CDR3 DNA sequence: TGTGCCAGCAGCTTGAGTAGGGCTCGAACTGAAGCTTTCTTT. This chain uses TRBV5-5 with TRBJ1-1; D gene unclear. Germline V gene lookup returns CDR1 SGHKS and CDR2 YYEKEE (reference sequence). Trimming pared 1 base from V and 5 bases from J, leaving 12 bases between. The CDR3 extends over 14 amino acids.

The chain carries TRBV5-1 and TRBJ1-1; D call uncertain. V lost 0 bases and J 1 base, leaving 4 bases between the germline ends. The CDR3 sequence is 13 residues long. Looked up from germline, CDR1 is SGHRS and CDR2 is YFSETQ. The CDR3 DNA follows: TGCGCCAGCAGCTTGGGAGCGAACACTGAAGCTTTCTTT. Its translation is CASSLGANTEAFF.

This clone was recorded only once. V and J are TRBV11-2 and TRBJ1-4; D is unclear. This CDR3 has 16 amino acids. V lost 3 bases and J lost 0, with 11 bases in between. Germline assignment: CDR1 SGHAT and CDR2 FQNNGV. As DNA, the CDR3 is TGTGCCAGCAGCTTGGGATCCGGAGCAACTAATGAAAAACTGTTTTTT. It encodes CASSLGSGATNEKLFF.

CDR3 residues: CASSFGMGEQYF. The CDR3 DNA reads TGTGCCAGCAGTTTCGGAATGGGCGAGCAGTACTTC. The chain combines TRBV28 with TRBJ2-7; D is ambiguous. The CDR3 covers 12 residues. The ends were cut back, 3 bases at V and 6 bases at J, with 9 bases in the middle. Germline loops: CDR1 MDHEN, CDR2 SYDVKM.

This clone qualifies as large (0.1 to 1%). This rearrangement joins TRBV10-2 to TRBJ1-1, with unresolved D. The CDR3 has 12 amino acids. The germline gives CDR1 WSHSY, CDR2 SAAADI. V gave up 8 bases and J gave up 4 bases, with 11 bases separating them. Written as DNA, the CDR3 is TGCGCCAGCGCAAAGGGCTTCACTGAAGCTTTCTTT. Encoded protein: CASAKGFTEAFF.

This clone appeared a single time. J is TRBJ2-1 and V is TRBV28; 11 bases are shared with TRBD1. The V segment lost 0 bases and the J segment 4 bases; nucleotides outside the gene matches: 2. The CDR3 totals 16 residues. Germline V gene data show CDR1 as MDHEN and CDR2 as SYDVKM. CDR3 in DNA: TGTGCCAGCAGTTTATGGGGGACAGGGGGTTACAATGAGCAGTTCTTC. Its translation: CASSLWGTGGYNEQFF. Looking up the rest from reference TRBV28 and TRBJ2-1 gives the full variable domain: DVKVTQSSRYLVKRTGEKVFLECVQDMDHENMFWYRQDPGLGLRLIYFSYDVKMKEKGDIPEGYSVSREKKERFSLILESASTNQTSMYLCASSLWGTGGYNEQFFGPGTRLTVL.

This clone was recorded a few times. This chain uses TRBV10-3 with TRBJ1-2; D remains unclear. Germline loops: CDR1 ENHRY, CDR2 SYGVKD. Deletions cut 2 bases from V and 6 bases from J, with 10 bases between. CDR3 length: 13 amino acids. The CDR3 reads CAISEGRLHGYTF. The DNA for the CDR3 is TGTGCCATCAGTGAGGGACGGCTCCATGGCTACACCTTC.

This clone was recorded a few times. The rearrangement joins TRBV27 to TRBJ2-3; TRBD2 aligns across 7 bases. The trim removed 5 bases at V and 6 bases at J, leaving 11 bases unmatched. The CDR3 extends over 15 amino acids. Germline V gene lookup returns CDR1 MNHEY and CDR2 SMNVEV (reference sequence). CDR3 loop: CASSHRAGAGDTQYF. For the CDR3, the DNA is TGTGCCAGCAGTCATCGGGCGGGAGCTGGGGATACGCAGTATTTT.

This chain joins TRBV7-8 and TRBJ2-7; no clear D gene. The CDR3 is 17 residues long. Germline values: CDR1 SGHVS, CDR2 FQNEAQ. Between the trimmed V and J ends, which lost 1 base and 5 bases, there was a span of 21 bases. CDR3 amino acids: CASSLGALGPVGHEQYF. The CDR3 bases are TGTGCCAGCAGCTTAGGAGCTTTGGGCCCGGTGGGCCACGAGCAGTACTTC. The entire variable domain, with the rest obtained from reference TRBV7-8 and TRBJ2-7, is as follows: GAGVSQSPRYKVAKRGQDVALRCDPISGHVSLFWYQQALGQGPEFLTYFQNEAQLDKSGLPSDRFFAERPEGSVSTLKIQRTQQEDSAVYLCASSLGALGPVGHEQYFGPGTRLTVT.

The J gene is TRBJ2-3, the V gene TRBV7-9; unclear D gene. CDR3 length: 14 residues. CDR1 and CDR2 (germline): SEHNR, FQNEAQ (reference sequence). Trimming pared 3 bases from V and 2 bases from J, leaving 9 bases between. CDR3 bases: TGTGCCAGCAGCTTTGCCGGTATCACAGATACGCAGTATTTT. Its translation: CASSFAGITDTQYF.

V usage is TRBV7-6 and J usage is TRBJ2-1; D is unresolved. From germline, CDR1 is SGHVS and CDR2 FNYEAQ. V lost 5 bases, J lost 5 bases, and 10 bases lay in between. The CDR3 extends over 13 amino acids. This CDR3 is CASSDRAHNEQFF. CDR3 coding DNA: TGTGCCAGCAGCGACCGGGCCCACAATGAGCAGTTCTTC.

The J gene is TRBJ2-3, the V gene TRBV5-1; D possibly corresponds to TRBD2 (7 bases). Germline V CDR1 and CDR2: SGHRS, YFSETQ. The CDR3 contains 15 residues. The V and J ends lost 5 bases and 3 bases respectively, with 16 bases between them. Written as DNA, the CDR3 is TGCGCCAGCAGGTTGTCGGGGGGCCTGACAGATACGCAGTATTTT. Encoded protein: CASRLSGGLTDTQYF. Full variable domain (rest looked up from reference TRBV5-1 and TRBJ2-3): KAGVTQTPRYLIKTRGQQVTLSCSPISGHRSVSWYQQTPGQGLQFLFEYFSETQRNKGNFPGRFSGRQFSNSRSEMNVSTLELGDSALYLCASRLSGGLTDTQYFGPGTRLTVL.

This clone was picked up a small number of times. The chain couples TRBV19 to TRBJ1-1, with D possibly being TRBD1 (5 bases). The V and J ends lost 5 bases and 6 bases respectively, with 7 bases between them. Germline CDR1 reads LNHDA; CDR2 reads SQIVND (reference sequence). CDR3 size: 11 residues. The CDR3 DNA reads as TGTGCCAGTAGTGCGGGACCTGAAGCTTTCTTT. Encoded protein: CASSAGPEAFF.

This chain uses TRBV7-9 with TRBJ2-1; TRBD1 aligns across 7 bases. The CDR3 extends over 15 amino acids. J was trimmed by 2 bases and V by 1 base; bases with no gene match: 2. Germline V gene data show CDR1 as SEHNR and CDR2 as FQNEAQ (reference sequence). The CDR3 coding sequence is TGTGCCAGCAGCTTAGGGGACAGCCCCTACAATGAGCAGTTCTTC. Translation gives CASSLGDSPYNEQFF.

This clone has only a few counts. This chain joins TRBV6-6 and TRBJ1-2; unclear D gene. The CDR3 extends over 14 amino acids. The germline CDR1 and CDR2 sequences are MNHNY and SVGAGI (reference sequence). V dropped 2 bases and J dropped 4 bases, with 11 bases sitting between them. In DNA form, the CDR3 reads TGTGCCAGCAGTTACCCCGACCCAGCCTATGGCTACACCTTC. This sequence encodes CASSYPDPAYGYTF.

The V and J genes are TRBV28 and TRBJ2-2, with D hard to call. The V gene's germline CDR1 is MDHEN and CDR2 SYDVKM. Trimming stripped 5 bases from V and 2 bases from J, with 12 bases between. The CDR3 runs 15 residues. CDR3 nucleotides: TGTGCCAGCAGTCCTAAGGAACTAAACACCGGGGAGCTGTTTTTT. Encoded protein: CASSPKELNTGELFF. Supplemented by reference TRBV28 and TRBJ2-2, the full variable domain reads DVKVTQSSRYLVKRTGEKVFLECVQDMDHENMFWYRQDPGLGLRLIYFSYDVKMKEKGDIPEGYSVSREKKERFSLILESASTNQTSMYLCASSPKELNTGELFFGEGSRLTVL.

The chain links TRBV7-8 to TRBJ2-5; 13 bases are shared with TRBD2. CDR1 is SGHVS and CDR2 is FQNEAQ in the germline V gene. V trimming: 5 bases; J trimming: 5 bases; junction bases outside the gene matches: 8. The CDR3 contains 16 residues. The CDR3 spells CASSPGLAGAYETQYF. In DNA form, the CDR3 reads TGTGCCAGCAGCCCAGGACTAGCGGGAGCGTATGAGACCCAGTACTTC.

The chain combines TRBV6-1 with TRBJ2-1; TRBD2 aligns across 7 bases. Germline V CDR1 and CDR2: MNHNS, SASEGT. The CDR3 contains 20 residues. Trimming took 1 base from V and 0 from J; bases not matched to a gene: 15. The CDR3 DNA sequence: TGTGCCAGCAGTGAAGATCCGCCTAGCGGACACGGTAGCTCCTACAATGAGCAGTTCTTC. Protein product: CASSEDPPSGHGSSYNEQFF.